This TCR beta chain was sequenced in a study of T cell responses to AZD1222 COVID-19 vaccine. CDR1 is SGHKS and CDR2 is YYEKEE in the germline V gene (reference sequence). Trimming shortened V by 5 bases and J by 6 bases, and 15 bases separated the two germline ends. This CDR3 is built from 15 residues. Here immunoSEQ multiplex PCR was the method, and the copy in TCRdb shows in-frame clones only, minus some. The sample holds about 140,000 clones, just under 95% seen once. The sequence derives from an adult who received the AZD1222 COVID-19 vaccine. The sequencing used peripheral blood, collected 28 days after the second AZD1222 dose. The rearrangement links TRBV5-5 to TRBJ1-6; a weak D match, TRBD1 (5 bases). This CDR3 reads CASRRGTLPNSPLHF. The CDR3 region has the DNA TGTGCCAGCAGGCGAGGGACCCTCCCTAATTCACCCCTCCACTTT.